Listed below are T cell receptor beta chains from one sample, sequenced in a study of blood T cells in healthy people across ages. MiXCR, run by TCRdb on the 5' RACE reads, gives a single entry per CDR3 protein. This sample has 650,000 to 1,000,000 distinct CDR3 sequences, with roughly 35% found just once. Material for sequencing was blood. These receptors originate from a man aged 18 to 35 in good health. Both conserved end residues are part of each CDR3. The order of the fields is CDR3 protein, CDR3 DNA, clone size, J gene, V gene, D gene. The D gene is left open where the match is weak. Clone size is not always given. Where it is, it says once, few, many or a class for expanded clones.

CDR3aa: CASSPERGSYNEQFF; CDR3nt: TGCGCCAGCAGCCCAGAAAGAGGATCCTACAATGAGCAGTTCTTC; abundance: many; j_gene: TRBJ2-1; v_gene: TRBV4-1; d_gene: NA
CDR3aa: CSAAAVGPDTQYF; CDR3nt: TGCAGTGCGGCAGCGGTGGGTCCAGATACGCAGTATTTT; abundance: NA; j_gene: TRBJ2-3; v_gene: TRBV20-1; d_gene: NA
CDR3aa: CASSLRQGDETQYF; CDR3nt: TGTGCCAGCAGTTTACGACAGGGTGACGAGACCCAGTACTTC; abundance: NA; j_gene: TRBJ2-5; v_gene: TRBV27; d_gene: TRBD1
CDR3aa: CASSYSARTYEQYF; CDR3nt: TGTGCCAGCAGTTACTCGGCCAGGACCTACGAGCAGTACTTC; abundance: many; j_gene: TRBJ2-7; v_gene: TRBV6-2/TRBV6-3; d_gene: NA
CDR3aa: CSAREYQAANTGELFF; CDR3nt: TGCAGTGCTAGAGAGTACCAGGCGGCGAACACCGGGGAGCTGTTTTTT; abundance: NA; j_gene: TRBJ2-2; v_gene: TRBV20-1; d_gene: NA
CDR3aa: CASSEDYHQETQYF; CDR3nt: TGTGCCAGCAGTGAGGACTACCACCAAGAGACCCAGTACTTC; abundance: few; j_gene: TRBJ2-5; v_gene: TRBV2; d_gene: NA
CDR3aa: CASTAPGTQSTDTQYF; CDR3nt: TGTGCCAGCACCGCCCCCGGGACGCAGAGCACAGATACGCAGTATTTT; abundance: NA; j_gene: TRBJ2-3; v_gene: TRBV7-2; d_gene: NA
CDR3aa: CASSPSVGTEAFF; CDR3nt: TGTGCCAGCTCACCGTCCGTGGGCACTGAAGCTTTCTTT; abundance: NA; j_gene: TRBJ1-1; v_gene: TRBV18; d_gene: NA
CDR3aa: CSAPRCDRDGYTF; CDR3nt: TGCAGTGCTCCTCGGTGCGACAGGGATGGCTACACCTTC; abundance: NA; j_gene: TRBJ1-2; v_gene: TRBV20-1; d_gene: TRBD1
CDR3aa: CASIKTGGYYEQYF; CDR3nt: TGTGCCAGCATTAAGACAGGGGGCTACTACGAGCAGTACTTC; abundance: many; j_gene: TRBJ2-7; v_gene: TRBV6-2/TRBV6-3; d_gene: TRBD1
CDR3aa: CAIRSSGGRTDTQYF; CDR3nt: TGTGCCATCAGGAGTAGCGGGGGCCGCACAGATACGCAGTATTTT; abundance: few; j_gene: TRBJ2-3; v_gene: TRBV10-3; d_gene: TRBD2
CDR3aa: CASSLAPAGNTIYF; CDR3nt: TGTGCCAGCAGCTTAGCTCCGGCGGGGAACACCATATATTTT; abundance: few; j_gene: TRBJ1-3; v_gene: TRBV7-9; d_gene: NA
CDR3aa: CASRIRGGNEQFF; CDR3nt: TGTGCCAGCAGGATTAGGGGGGGCAATGAGCAGTTCTTC; abundance: few; j_gene: TRBJ2-1; v_gene: TRBV11-1; d_gene: NA
CDR3aa: CASSPGRGNEKLFF; CDR3nt: TGCGCCAGCAGCCCGGGACGGGGAAATGAAAAACTGTTTTTT; abundance: many; j_gene: TRBJ1-4; v_gene: TRBV5-1; d_gene: NA
CDR3aa: CASSFAGGPSTDTQYF; CDR3nt: TGTGCCAGCAGTTTTGCGGGGGGGCCAAGCACAGATACGCAGTATTTT; abundance: NA; j_gene: TRBJ2-3; v_gene: TRBV12-3/TRBV12-4; d_gene: TRBD2
CDR3aa: CASAGSLGSPLHF; CDR3nt: TGTGCCAGCGCGGGATCCCTAGGGTCACCCCTCCACTTT; abundance: few; j_gene: TRBJ1-6; v_gene: TRBV6-2/TRBV6-3; d_gene: NA
CDR3aa: CAISETGTSIYEQYF; CDR3nt: TGTGCCATCAGTGAGACCGGGACTAGTATATACGAGCAGTACTTC; abundance: NA; j_gene: TRBJ2-7; v_gene: TRBV10-3; d_gene: TRBD2
CDR3aa: CASSAVVAGGYTF; CDR3nt: TGTGCCAGCAGTGCCGTGGTAGCGGGTGGCTACACCTTC; abundance: once; j_gene: TRBJ1-2; v_gene: TRBV6-5; d_gene: NA
CDR3aa: CASSQSPGPDYEQYF; CDR3nt: TGCGCCAGCAGCCAGTCCCCGGGGCCAGACTACGAGCAGTACTTC; abundance: NA; j_gene: TRBJ2-7; v_gene: TRBV4-1; d_gene: NA
CDR3aa: CASSTGEKGYTF; CDR3nt: TGTGCCAGCAGTACAGGGGAGAAAGGCTACACCTTC; abundance: NA; j_gene: TRBJ1-2; v_gene: TRBV6-5; d_gene: TRBD1
CDR3aa: CASSQGGWGAGGNTGELFF; CDR3nt: TGCGCCAGCAGCCAAGGAGGTTGGGGAGCGGGGGGGAACACCGGGGAGCTGTTTTTT; abundance: NA; j_gene: TRBJ2-2; v_gene: TRBV4-3; d_gene: TRBD2
CDR3aa: CASSLSDVPSDYGYTF; CDR3nt: TGTGCCAGCAGCTTATCGGACGTACCATCGGACTATGGCTACACCTTC; abundance: NA; j_gene: TRBJ1-2; v_gene: TRBV7-9; d_gene: NA
CDR3aa: CASSRERVGSWETQYF; CDR3nt: TGTGCCAGCAGCCGCGAACGTGTAGGGTCGTGGGAGACCCAGTACTTC; abundance: NA; j_gene: TRBJ2-5; v_gene: TRBV7-2; d_gene: NA
CDR3aa: CSARVGTSSTGELFF; CDR3nt: TGCAGTGCTAGAGTGGGGACTTCTTCCACCGGGGAGCTGTTTTTT; abundance: NA; j_gene: TRBJ2-2; v_gene: TRBV20-1; d_gene: NA
CDR3aa: CASSQEPIQGNLNGYTF; CDR3nt: TGCGCCAGCAGCCAAGAACCCATTCAGGGAAATCTGAATGGCTACACCTTC; abundance: many; j_gene: TRBJ1-2; v_gene: TRBV4-1; d_gene: NA
CDR3aa: CSARIRQGEAFF; CDR3nt: TGCAGTGCTAGAATAAGACAGGGTGAAGCTTTCTTT; abundance: many; j_gene: TRBJ1-1; v_gene: TRBV20-1; d_gene: TRBD1
CDR3aa: CASSLGLADNSPLHF; CDR3nt: TGTGCCAGCAGCTTAGGACTCGCCGATAATTCACCCCTCCACTTT; abundance: NA; j_gene: TRBJ1-6; v_gene: TRBV7-9; d_gene: NA
CDR3aa: CASSIPGTGIQPQHF; CDR3nt: TGTGCCAGCAGTATCCCCGGGACAGGGATTCAGCCCCAGCATTTT; abundance: NA; j_gene: TRBJ1-5; v_gene: TRBV28; d_gene: TRBD1
CDR3aa: CAISEGEVDPSRTYGYTF; CDR3nt: TGTGCCATCAGTGAGGGTGAAGTGGATCCGAGCCGCACATATGGCTACACCTTC; abundance: many; j_gene: TRBJ1-2; v_gene: TRBV10-3; d_gene: NA
CDR3aa: CASSELDRSSGYTF; CDR3nt: TGTGCCAGCAGTGAACTGGACAGGAGCAGTGGCTACACCTTC; abundance: few; j_gene: TRBJ1-2; v_gene: TRBV2; d_gene: TRBD1
CDR3aa: CASRPGLAGGLRENEQYF; CDR3nt: TGTGCCAGCAGGCCGGGACTAGCGGGGGGGCTCCGTGAAAATGAGCAGTACTTC; abundance: few; j_gene: TRBJ2-7; v_gene: TRBV12-3/TRBV12-4; d_gene: TRBD2
CDR3aa: CASSLDGDHNQPQHF; CDR3nt: TGCGCCAGCAGCTTGGACGGGGACCACAATCAGCCCCAGCATTTT; abundance: NA; j_gene: TRBJ1-5; v_gene: TRBV5-1; d_gene: NA
CDR3aa: CASSGGSGNRENQYF; CDR3nt: TGCGCCAGCTCCGGCGGTAGCGGTAATAGGGAGAACCAGTACTTC; abundance: once; j_gene: TRBJ2-7; v_gene: TRBV5-1; d_gene: NA
CDR3aa: CASSLSGRAYEKLFF; CDR3nt: TGCGCCAGCAGCCTTTCGGGCAGGGCTTATGAAAAACTGTTTTTT; abundance: NA; j_gene: TRBJ1-4; v_gene: TRBV4-3; d_gene: NA
CDR3aa: CASSPELNTGSKNIQYF; CDR3nt: TGTGCCAGCAGCCCCGAACTTAACACGGGGTCCAAAAACATTCAGTACTTC; abundance: NA; j_gene: TRBJ2-4; v_gene: TRBV9; d_gene: NA
CDR3aa: CASSPPPFGTQGRRSGANVLTF; CDR3nt: TGTGCCAGCAGCCCGCCGCCTTTCGGGACTCAAGGGCGCCGCTCTGGGGCCAACGTCCTGACTTTC; abundance: NA; j_gene: TRBJ2-6; v_gene: TRBV5-6; d_gene: NA
CDR3aa: CASEASRVGLAYNEQFF; CDR3nt: TGTGCCAGCGAAGCCTCCCGAGTAGGACTAGCGTACAATGAGCAGTTCTTC; abundance: few; j_gene: TRBJ2-1; v_gene: TRBV6-6; d_gene: TRBD2
CDR3aa: CSARDRDRGQETQYF; CDR3nt: TGCAGTGCTAGAGATCGGGACAGGGGCCAAGAGACCCAGTACTTC; abundance: NA; j_gene: TRBJ2-5; v_gene: TRBV20-1; d_gene: TRBD1
CDR3aa: CTSSVGGLAGGPYEQYF; CDR3nt: TGTACCAGCAGCGTAGGGGGACTAGCGGGGGGGCCGTACGAGCAGTACTTC; abundance: NA; j_gene: TRBJ2-7; v_gene: TRBV9; d_gene: TRBD2
CDR3aa: CASRRAGRTNTEAFF; CDR3nt: TGCGCCAGCAGAAGGGCAGGGAGGACGAACACTGAAGCTTTCTTT; abundance: NA; j_gene: TRBJ1-1; v_gene: TRBV5-1; d_gene: NA
CDR3aa: CASSYSFDGTGGYTF; CDR3nt: TGTGCCAGCAGTTACTCCTTTGATGGAACGGGCGGCTACACCTTC; abundance: NA; j_gene: TRBJ1-2; v_gene: TRBV6-2/TRBV6-3; d_gene: NA